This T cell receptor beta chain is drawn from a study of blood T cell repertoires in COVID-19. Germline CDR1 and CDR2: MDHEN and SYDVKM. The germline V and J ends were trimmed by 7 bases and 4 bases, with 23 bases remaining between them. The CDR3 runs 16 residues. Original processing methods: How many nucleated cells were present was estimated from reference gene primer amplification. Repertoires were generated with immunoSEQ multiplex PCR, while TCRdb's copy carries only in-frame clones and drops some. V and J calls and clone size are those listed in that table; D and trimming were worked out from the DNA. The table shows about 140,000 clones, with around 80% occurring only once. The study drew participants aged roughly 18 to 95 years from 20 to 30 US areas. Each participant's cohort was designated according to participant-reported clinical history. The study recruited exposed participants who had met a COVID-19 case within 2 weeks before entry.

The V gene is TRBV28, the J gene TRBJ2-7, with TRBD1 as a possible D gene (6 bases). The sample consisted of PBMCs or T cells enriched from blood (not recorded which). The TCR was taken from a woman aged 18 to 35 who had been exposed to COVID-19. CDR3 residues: CASIPTTGHNNYEQYF. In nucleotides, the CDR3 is TGTGCCAGCATCCCTACGACAGGCCACAATAATTACGAGCAGTACTTC. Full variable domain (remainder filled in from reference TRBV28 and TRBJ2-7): DVKVTQSSRYLVKRTGEKVFLECVQDMDHENMFWYRQDPGLGLRLIYFSYDVKMKEKGDIPEGYSVSREKKERFSLILESASTNQTSMYLCASIPTTGHNNYEQYFGPGTRLTVT.